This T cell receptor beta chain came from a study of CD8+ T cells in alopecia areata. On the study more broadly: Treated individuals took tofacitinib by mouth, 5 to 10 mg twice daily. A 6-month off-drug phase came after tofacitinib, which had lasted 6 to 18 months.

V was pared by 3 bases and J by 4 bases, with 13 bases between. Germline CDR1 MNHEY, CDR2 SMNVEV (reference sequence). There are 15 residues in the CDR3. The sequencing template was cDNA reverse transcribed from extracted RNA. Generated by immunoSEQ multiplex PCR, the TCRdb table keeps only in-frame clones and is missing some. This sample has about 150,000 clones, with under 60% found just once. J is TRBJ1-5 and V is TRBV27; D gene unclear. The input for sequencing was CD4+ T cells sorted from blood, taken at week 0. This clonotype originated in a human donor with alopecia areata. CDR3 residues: CASSLRRATNQPQHF. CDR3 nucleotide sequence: TGTGCCAGCAGTTTGCGACGGGCTACAAATCAGCCCCAGCATTTT.